The present TCR beta chain was sequenced within a study of blood T cell repertoires in COVID-19 (dated by TCRdb to 2019 to 2021). Study-level background: The collaborator samples originated in the United States, Italy and Spain and spanned the acute and convalescent phases of COVID-19. The material from the prospective study consisted of cDNA or gDNA derived from T cells, B-cell-depleted T cells, or PBMCs. Subjects who had been exposed to COVID-19, were actively infected with it, or had recovered from it provided the deeply sampled blood TCRbeta repertoires that made up the dataset. A freely available public database, intended as a resource for researchers studying the immune response to SARS-CoV-2, is where the repertoires were released. The samples were drawn from the first 160 participants of the ongoing ImmuneRACE study and from 950 to 1,500 subjects provided by 6 global collaborators. Nearly every sample came with metadata listing a de-identified subject ID, COVID-19 status, age in years and sex. Where available, HLA class I and class II types were obtained from metadata supplied by the sample provider rather than from assay-based typing.

The study at large found these results: The amount of clinical and demographic metadata varied by source and participant and was provided uncurated.

A word on this clone: The antigen it binds to is not known. It has no much larger one-base neighbor in the sample; base qualities were not kept.

TCRbeta CDR3 regions were amplified from genomic DNA by means of the immunoSEQ Assay, a bias-controlled multiplex PCR. As for the authors' bioinformatics: The number of nucleated cells in each sample was estimated by amplification of reference gene primers within the assay. Sequence reads were collapsed and filtered to measure the absolute abundance of every unique TCRbeta CDR3 rearrangement. Productive Simpson clonality was computed per sample as the square root of Simpson's diversity index over productive rearrangements. As stored in TCRdb, this immuneACCESS dataset retains in-frame rearrangements with V and J assigned. A fraction of the clones does not appear; measured against another copy, unresolved V genes explain less than half of the discrepancy, and the remainder lacks a known reason. Clonal size and the V and J genes are those of that table, whereas D and trimming came from the DNA. Across this sample there are hundreds of thousands of clones, with nearly 90% seen only once. Roughly 3% of the sample goes to the ten largest clones.

The collaborating institutions used their own protocols to collect whole blood in K2EDTA tubes. For TCRbeta analysis, collaborators shipped samples in one of three forms: frozen whole blood, isolated PBMCs, or DNA extracted from either of those sample types. The TCR originated in a man younger than 30 with active or convalescent COVID-19. Material for sequencing was peripheral blood.

The bases are TGTGCCAGCAGCGCCGAGATCTACGAGCAGTACTTC. This is translated as CASSAEIYEQYF. The chain couples TRBV7-9 to TRBJ2-7; a confident D gene designation cannot be given. Reading the germline V gene (reference sequence) gives CDR1 SEHNR and CDR2 FQNEAQ. At the junction V is shortened by 5 bases and J by 3 bases, with 8 bases in between. Including the terminal cysteine and phenylalanine, the CDR3 comprises 12 residues. Only the CDR3 part of the read is kept: 36 bases, read in frame from the first base.